The clone carrying this T cell receptor beta chain was counted many times. Its target is not known. The data belong to a study of spatial heterogeneity in lung cancer. The overall study: On average, each unique TCR and UMI combination appeared more than ten times in raw reads.

Each TCR cDNA molecule bore a unique molecular identifier. TCRdb reprocessed the 5' RACE reads via MiXCR and lists one record per CDR3 protein. In the table there are around 60,000 distinct CDR3 sequences, approximately 8.9% of which are singletons. General study results and limits: At tumor resection, ubiquitous expanded TCRs were detected in blood more often than later.

Described time point: sample taken at primary tumor resection. Unsorted whole RNA samples from tumor, nontumor lung or frozen PBMC were sequenced. Samples came from 65 to 75 TRACERx patients with untreated early-stage lung cancer. The TCR comes from a female donor with early-stage non-small cell lung cancer. Sequenced material: PBMCs, taken at surgery.

The CDR3 DNA sequence: TGTGCCAGCATTACCCCGAGGGGGGGGTCCCCCTCTGGAAACACCATATATTTT. It yields the protein CASITPRGGSPSGNTIYF. V gene TRBV28 combines with J gene TRBJ1-3; TRBD1 might be the D (6 bases). The CDR3 is 18 amino acids. The V end was cut by 7 bases, the J end by 0 bases, with 22 bases between. The germline V gene encodes CDR1 MDHEN and CDR2 SYDVKM.